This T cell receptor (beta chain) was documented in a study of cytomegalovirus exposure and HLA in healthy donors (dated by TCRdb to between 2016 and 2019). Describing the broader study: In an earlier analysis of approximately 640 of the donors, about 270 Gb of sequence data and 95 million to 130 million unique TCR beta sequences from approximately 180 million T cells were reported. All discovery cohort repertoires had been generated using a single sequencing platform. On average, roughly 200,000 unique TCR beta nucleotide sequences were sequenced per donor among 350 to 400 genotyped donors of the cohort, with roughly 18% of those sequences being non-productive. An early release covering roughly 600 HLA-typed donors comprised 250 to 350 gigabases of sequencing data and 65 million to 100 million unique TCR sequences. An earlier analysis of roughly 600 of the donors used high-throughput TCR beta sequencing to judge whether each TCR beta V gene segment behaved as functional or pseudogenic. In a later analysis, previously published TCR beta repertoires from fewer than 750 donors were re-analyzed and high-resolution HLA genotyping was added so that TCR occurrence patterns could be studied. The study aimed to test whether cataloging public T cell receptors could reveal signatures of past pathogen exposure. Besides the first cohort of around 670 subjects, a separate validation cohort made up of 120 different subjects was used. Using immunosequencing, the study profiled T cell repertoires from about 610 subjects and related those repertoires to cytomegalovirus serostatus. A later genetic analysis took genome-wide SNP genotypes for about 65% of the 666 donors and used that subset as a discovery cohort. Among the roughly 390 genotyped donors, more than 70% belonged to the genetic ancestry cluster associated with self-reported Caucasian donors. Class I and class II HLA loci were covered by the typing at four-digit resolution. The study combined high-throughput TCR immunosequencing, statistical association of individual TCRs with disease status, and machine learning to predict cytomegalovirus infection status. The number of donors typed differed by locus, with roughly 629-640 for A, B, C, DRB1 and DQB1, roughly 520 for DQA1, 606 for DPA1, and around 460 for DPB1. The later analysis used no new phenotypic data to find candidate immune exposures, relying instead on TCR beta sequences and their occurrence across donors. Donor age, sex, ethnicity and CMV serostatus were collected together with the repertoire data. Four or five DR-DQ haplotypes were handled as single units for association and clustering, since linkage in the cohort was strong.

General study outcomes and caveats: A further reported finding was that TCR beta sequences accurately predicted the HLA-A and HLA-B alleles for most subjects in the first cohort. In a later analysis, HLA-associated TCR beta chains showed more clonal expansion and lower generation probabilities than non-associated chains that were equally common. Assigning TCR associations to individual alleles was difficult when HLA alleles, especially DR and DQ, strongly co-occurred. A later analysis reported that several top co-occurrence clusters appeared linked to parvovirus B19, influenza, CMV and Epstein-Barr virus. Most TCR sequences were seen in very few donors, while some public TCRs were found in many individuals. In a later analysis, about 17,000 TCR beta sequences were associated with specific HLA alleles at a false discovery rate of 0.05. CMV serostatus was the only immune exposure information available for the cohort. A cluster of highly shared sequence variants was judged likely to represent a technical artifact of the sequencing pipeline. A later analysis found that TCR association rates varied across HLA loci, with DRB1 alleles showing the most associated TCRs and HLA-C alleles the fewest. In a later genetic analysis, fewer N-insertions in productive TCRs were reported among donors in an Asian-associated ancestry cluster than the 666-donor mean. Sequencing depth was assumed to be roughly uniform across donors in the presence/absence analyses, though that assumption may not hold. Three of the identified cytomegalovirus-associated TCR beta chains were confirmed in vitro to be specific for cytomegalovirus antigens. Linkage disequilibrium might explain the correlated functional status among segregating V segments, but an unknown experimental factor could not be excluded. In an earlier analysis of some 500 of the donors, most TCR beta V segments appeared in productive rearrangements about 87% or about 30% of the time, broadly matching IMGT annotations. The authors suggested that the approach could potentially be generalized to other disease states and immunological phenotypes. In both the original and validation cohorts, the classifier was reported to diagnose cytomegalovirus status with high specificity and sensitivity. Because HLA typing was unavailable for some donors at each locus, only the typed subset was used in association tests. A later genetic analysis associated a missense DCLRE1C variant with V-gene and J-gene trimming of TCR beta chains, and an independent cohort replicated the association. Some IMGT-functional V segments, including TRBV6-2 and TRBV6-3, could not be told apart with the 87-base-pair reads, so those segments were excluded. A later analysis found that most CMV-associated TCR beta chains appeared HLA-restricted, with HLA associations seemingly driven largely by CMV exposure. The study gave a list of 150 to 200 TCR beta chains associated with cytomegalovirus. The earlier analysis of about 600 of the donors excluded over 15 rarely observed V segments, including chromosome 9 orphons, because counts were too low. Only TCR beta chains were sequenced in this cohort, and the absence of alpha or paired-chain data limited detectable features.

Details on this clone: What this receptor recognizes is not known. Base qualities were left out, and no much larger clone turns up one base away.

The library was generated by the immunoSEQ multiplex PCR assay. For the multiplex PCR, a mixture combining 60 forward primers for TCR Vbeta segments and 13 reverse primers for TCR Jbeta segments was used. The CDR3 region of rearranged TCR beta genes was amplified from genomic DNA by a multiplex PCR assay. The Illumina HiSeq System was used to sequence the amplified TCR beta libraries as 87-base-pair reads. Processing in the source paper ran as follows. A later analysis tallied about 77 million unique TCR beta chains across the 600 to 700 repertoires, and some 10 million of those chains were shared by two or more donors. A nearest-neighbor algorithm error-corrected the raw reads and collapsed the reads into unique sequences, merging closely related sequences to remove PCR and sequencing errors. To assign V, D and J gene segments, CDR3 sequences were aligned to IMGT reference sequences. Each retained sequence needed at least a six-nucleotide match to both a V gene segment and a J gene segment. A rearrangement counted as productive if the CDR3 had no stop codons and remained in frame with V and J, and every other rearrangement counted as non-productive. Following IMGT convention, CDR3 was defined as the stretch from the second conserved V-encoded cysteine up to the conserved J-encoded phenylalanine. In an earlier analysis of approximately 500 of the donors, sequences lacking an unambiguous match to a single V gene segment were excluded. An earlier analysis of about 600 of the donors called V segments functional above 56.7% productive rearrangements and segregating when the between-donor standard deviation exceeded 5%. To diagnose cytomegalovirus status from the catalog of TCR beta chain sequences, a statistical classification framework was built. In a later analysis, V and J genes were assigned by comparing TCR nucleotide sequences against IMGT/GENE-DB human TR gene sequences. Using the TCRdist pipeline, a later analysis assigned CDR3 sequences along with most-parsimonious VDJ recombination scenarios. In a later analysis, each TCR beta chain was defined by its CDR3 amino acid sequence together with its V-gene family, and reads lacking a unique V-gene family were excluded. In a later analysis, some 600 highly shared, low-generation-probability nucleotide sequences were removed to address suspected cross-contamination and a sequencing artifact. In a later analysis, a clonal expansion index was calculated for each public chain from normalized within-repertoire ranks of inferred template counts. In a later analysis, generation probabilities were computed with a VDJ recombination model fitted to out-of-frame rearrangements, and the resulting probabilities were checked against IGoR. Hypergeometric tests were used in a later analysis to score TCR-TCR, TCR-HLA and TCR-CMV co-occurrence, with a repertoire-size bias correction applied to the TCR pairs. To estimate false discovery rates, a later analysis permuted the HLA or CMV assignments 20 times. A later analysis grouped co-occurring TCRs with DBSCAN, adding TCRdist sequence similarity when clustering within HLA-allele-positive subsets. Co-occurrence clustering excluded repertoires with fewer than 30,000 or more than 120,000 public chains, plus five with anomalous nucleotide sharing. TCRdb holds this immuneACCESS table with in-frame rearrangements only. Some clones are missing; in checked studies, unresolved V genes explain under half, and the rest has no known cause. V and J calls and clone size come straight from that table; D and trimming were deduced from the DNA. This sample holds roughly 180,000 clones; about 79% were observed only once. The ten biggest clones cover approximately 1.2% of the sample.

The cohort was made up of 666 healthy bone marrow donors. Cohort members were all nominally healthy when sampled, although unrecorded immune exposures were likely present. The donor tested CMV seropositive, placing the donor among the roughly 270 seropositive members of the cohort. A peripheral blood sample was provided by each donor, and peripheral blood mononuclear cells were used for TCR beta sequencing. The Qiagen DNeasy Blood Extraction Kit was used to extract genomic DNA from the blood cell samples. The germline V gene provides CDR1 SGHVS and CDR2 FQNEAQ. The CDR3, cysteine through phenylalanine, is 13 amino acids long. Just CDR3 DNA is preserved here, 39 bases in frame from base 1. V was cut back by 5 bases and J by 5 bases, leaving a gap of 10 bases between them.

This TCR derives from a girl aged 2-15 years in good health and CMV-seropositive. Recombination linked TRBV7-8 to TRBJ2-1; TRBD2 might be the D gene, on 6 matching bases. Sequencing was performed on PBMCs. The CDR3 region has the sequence CASSPPGDNEQFF. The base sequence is TGTGCCAGCAGCCCCCCGGGGGACAATGAGCAGTTCTTC.